This T cell receptor beta chain was found in a study of patients and donors after allogeneic stem cell transplantation. MiXCR was run by TCRdb on the RT-PCR reads, yielding one entry per CDR3 protein. The sample lists approximately 430,000 distinct CDR3 sequences, more than 15% occurring once. V was pared by 5 bases and J by 0 bases, with 20 bases between. CDR1 SGHVS and CDR2 FNYEAQ come from the germline V gene. The CDR3 is 17 amino acids. This receptor was taken from a human donor who was either an allogeneic HSCT recipient or a stem cell or donor lymphocyte infusion donor (not recorded which). It is not recorded whose cells these are; they may come from a transplant donor. This chain links TRBV7-6 with TRBJ2-7; D assignment may be TRBD1 or TRBD2 (5 bases each). Sequencing was done on a sample of blood, either unsorted or a sorted T cell fraction (not recorded which). In nucleotides, the CDR3 is TGTGCCAGCAGCCAACTAGGGGCAGGGCGACGCTCCTACGAGCAGTACTTC. Its protein product is CASSQLGAGRRSYEQYF.